The clone carrying this TCR beta chain was recorded many times. This sample is drawn from a study of low-dose radiotherapy and immunotherapy resistance in tumors. Turning to the study itself: Each fraction for Cohort 1 was 0.5 Gy, given every 2 weeks, and the total came to 6.5 Gy. Intravenous ipilimumab 1 mg/kg every six weeks was given with nivolumab 240 mg every two weeks. Patients took aspirin (300 mg orally, daily) for four cycles beginning at cycle 1 day 1.

Time point specified: after trial treatment. Treatment defined: LDRT plus nivolumab, ipilimumab, low-dose cyclophosphamide and aspirin (RACIN trial). TRAV- and TRBV-specific primers, spanning alpha and beta chains, primed first-strand cDNA. It was with a constant-region primer and a V-primer adapter that TCRs were amplified over roughly 19 PCR cycles. TCRdb analysed the reads with MiXCR anew, one entry per CDR3 protein. The repertoire holds under 110,000 distinct CDR3 sequences, with around 20% as singletons. The CDR3 spans 12 residues. Between the trimmed V and J ends, which lost 2 bases and 3 bases, there was a span of 5 bases. Germline V gives CDR1 SGHDN, CDR2 FVKESK.

This receptor was taken from a male donor with prostate cancer. The chain has TRBV14 and TRBJ2-7; the D is unclear. This specimen was PBMCs, taken after low-dose radiotherapy plus immunotherapy. As DNA, the CDR3 is TGTGCCAGCAGCCAATCCGGCTACGAGCAGTACTTC. Protein sequence: CASSQSGYEQYF.